These 2 T cell receptor beta chains share one sample of origin, sequenced in a study of T cell responses to AZD1222 COVID-19 vaccine. Assay used: immunoSEQ multiplex PCR; TCRdb lists only in-frame clones, some missing. The repertoire includes approximately 84,000 clones, 83% of them detected once, and about 1.3% sits in the top ten. The sample here was peripheral blood, taken 28 days after the second AZD1222 dose. Receptors originate from an adult who received the AZD1222 COVID-19 vaccine.

The chain employs TRBV11-3 and TRBJ2-7; 12 bases align to TRBD2. The V and J ends lost 5 bases and 3 bases, in that order; junction bases with no gene match: 17. This CDR3 is built from 19 residues. Germline CDR1 reads SGHNT; CDR2 reads YENEEA. The DNA for the CDR3 is TGTGCCAGCAGCCCCTCAAGACTAGCGGGAGCTGGGCTGGGCTACGAGCAGTACTTC. This encodes CASSPSRLAGAGLGYEQYF.

The chain combines TRBV5-1 with TRBJ1-4; no clear D. V was trimmed by 0 bases and J by 8 bases, leaving 11 bases between them. CDR3 length: 14 amino acids. Germline V gene data show CDR1 as SGHRS and CDR2 as YFSETQ. CDR3 sequence: CASSLGRAGEKLFF. CDR3 DNA sequence: TGCGCCAGCAGCTTGGGTCGGGCCGGCGAAAAACTGTTTTTT.